This T cell receptor beta chain was retrieved from a study of CD8 T cells in Susac syndrome. The study's findings and limits: Where Susac syndrome CD4+ T cell repertoires were concerned, no clonal expansion was evident.

The CDR3 covers 14 residues. Per germline, CDR1 DFQATT and CDR2 SNEGSKA (reference sequence). The ends were cut back, 3 bases at V and 5 bases at J, with 17 bases in the middle. Definite or probable Susac syndrome was diagnosed using recently defined diagnostic criteria. With respect to this clonotype: The target antigen is unknown.

The RNA input was roughly 0.5 to 1 ug, and it was reverse transcribed with random hexamers. TCRdb re-called the immunoSEQ multiplex PCR reads through MiXCR, storing one row per CDR3 protein. Here the sample spans hundreds of thousands of distinct CDR3 sequences, about 94% being singletons. The chain employs TRBV20-1 and TRBJ2-7; D tentatively reads TRBD1 or TRBD2 (5 bases each). The receptor comes from a human donor with Susac syndrome. Specimen: CD4+ T cells from PBMCs. CDR3 amino acids: CSARRPPGTHEQYF. CDR3 in DNA: TGCAGTGCTAGGCGCCCCCCGGGGACCCACGAGCAGTACTTC.